This T cell receptor beta chain was recorded in a study of blood T cells in healthy people across ages (dated by TCRdb to the mid-2010s). With regard to the full study: Template switching captured roughly one uniquely barcoded TCR beta cDNA molecule per two T cells in model experiments. Donors of different ages were randomly distributed across sequencing lanes to avoid experimental bias. Using deep sequencing normalized with unique cDNA molecular identifiers, the study measured how TCR beta repertoire diversity changes with age. The study analyzed two additional independent replicas of 1 million unique cDNA reads from the same blood draw for two donors, one aged 18 to 30 and one aged 80 or older. Four age groups were formed from the donors: young (average about 17 years), middle-aged (just under 40), aged (approximately 60) and long-lived (82).

Donors were under 40 systemically healthy Caucasian individuals from Russia aged roughly 6 to 90 years. Each donor gave around 9.8 milliliters of peripheral blood, collected into EDTA-treated Vacutainer tubes. Ficoll-Paque density-gradient centrifugation was used to isolate PBMCs, with at least 6.5 million per sample. Trizol reagent was used to extract total RNA from PBMCs, with at least 6 micrograms per sample. For every donor, an aliquot of PBMCs went through flow cytometry to measure the percentages of naive CD45RAhigh/CD27high T cells. The sample holds a few counts of this clonotype. The clone's antigen remains unknown. Per-base quality was not reported, and no clone a single base away is much larger than it. Overall study results and their limits: Total diversity estimates from one million sequenced T cells were considered lower bounds and underestimates. Donor CMV infection status was unknown, potentially confounding age-related changes in expanded clonotypes. There was a strong correlation between observed TCR beta diversity and the percentage of naive T cells measured by flow cytometry. Conclusive comparison of naive and antigen-experienced compartments was prevented by the profiling of bulk unsorted PBMCs. As age increased, observed TCR beta diversity per million T cells dropped in a roughly linear way, and a significant reduction was already evident by age approximately 40. Compared with the aged group, the long-lived group had more naive CD4+ T cells, fewer expanded clones and increased TCR diversity, suggesting age selection.

The CDR3 sequence holds 14 residues, the cysteine and phenylalanine included. The sequence is cut down to CDR3 DNA, 42 bases in frame from base 1. V is cut by 4 bases and J by 2 bases, and the space between the germline ends is 12 bases. The germline V gene (reference sequence) sets CDR1 to SEHNR and CDR2 to FQNEAQ. The library was prepared using 5' RACE. Sequencing was performed on an Illumina HiSeq 2500. A second roughly 6 to 11 cycle PCR used a sample-barcoded 5' primer and a J-beta primer mix. A unique molecular identifier was introduced onto each TCR beta cDNA molecule by a template-switch 5' adaptor carrying 12 random nucleotides. Each sample yielded at least 2.5 million CDR3-containing paired-end reads. The Mint cDNA synthesis kit, primed by a TRBC-specific oligonucleotide, was used to synthesize first-strand cDNA from all RNA. Following uracil-DNA glycosylase treatment, all cDNA underwent a first 18-cycle PCR with the universal primers M1SS and BC2_uni_R. For the original study's pipeline: For normalization, 1 million high-quality reads were randomly selected from each sample, with every read carrying a distinct molecular identifier. Instead of being binned into consensus sequences, reads with shared molecular identifiers were discarded. MiTCR, run with a Q25 quality threshold and the strictest error-elimination algorithm, handled CDR3 identification, clonotype clustering and error correction. Lower-bound total TCR beta diversity was estimated with a nonparametric unseen species model using Euler transformation. The raw public data were reprocessed by TCRdb itself: fastp quality trimming at Q25, MiXCR clonotype calling, in-frame beta chains only. Each record represents a unique CDR3 protein, reported with the most common genes and DNA among its rows. TCRdb, not the authors, supplied the V and J calls. The sample profile shows about 1.8 million distinct CDR3 sequences; less than 50% of them were found once. The ten most abundant clones make up approximately 2% of the sample.

Sequencing was performed on blood. The TCR sequence derives from a woman aged 40 to 50 in good health. The chain couples TRBV7-9 to TRBJ2-7, with the D call perhaps TRBD1 or TRBD2, as 6 bases match in each case. Here is the DNA: TGTGCCAGCAGCTCCACAGGGAGGCCCTACGAGCAGTACTTC. This gives the protein CASSSTGRPYEQYF.